Below are 31 T cell receptor beta chains sequenced from a single sample in a study of OX40 agonist ivuxolimab in advanced cancers. Produced via immunoSEQ multiplex PCR; TCRdb's table is partial and in-frame only. Found here are roughly 80,000 clones, more than 80% of them singletons; the top ten hold roughly 2.2%. The source material was CD4+ or CD8+ T cells sorted from blood, sampled in a trial of the OX40 agonist ivuxolimab. All receptors come from an adult with an advanced solid tumor such as melanoma, head and neck, liver or kidney cancer.

V and J are TRBV10-3 and TRBJ1-1; perhaps TRBD1 as D (6 bases). The V gene lost 7 bases and the J gene lost 3 bases, with 18 bases spanning the gap. Germline V gives CDR1 ENHRY, CDR2 SYGVKD. This CDR3 region has 15 residues. The CDR3 DNA is TGTGCCATCACAGGGACACTACTGGGGGACACTGAAGCTTTCTTT. Translated, it gives CAITGTLLGDTEAFF.

The chain combines TRBV11-2 with TRBJ2-7; maybe TRBD1 (6 bases). Trimming stripped 1 base from V and 0 bases from J, with 13 bases between. The CDR3 covers 16 residues. Looked up from germline, CDR1 is SGHAT and CDR2 is FQNNGV. CDR3 in amino acids: CASSLGLRQDSYEQYF. CDR3 nucleotide sequence: TGTGCCAGCAGCTTAGGTTTGAGACAGGACTCCTACGAGCAGTACTTC. Variable domain in full (rest from reference TRBV11-2 and TRBJ2-7): EAGVAQSPRYKIIEKRQSVAFWCNPISGHATLYWYQQILGQGPKLLIQFQNNGVVDDSQLPKDRFSAERLKGVDSTLKIQPAKLEDSAVYLCASSLGLRQDSYEQYFGPGTRLTVT.

This clone was recorded only once. This chain uses TRBV6-4 with TRBJ2-2; no definite D call. Germline V gives CDR1 MRHNA, CDR2 SNTAGT. V was cut by 7 bases and J by 6 bases, with 12 bases left in between. The CDR3 has 13 amino acids. In DNA, the CDR3 is TGTGCCAGCAAAAACAGTGGCTCCGGGGAGCTGTTTTTT. Encoded protein: CASKNSGSGELFF.

This clone occurred a few times. The V and J genes are TRBV10-3 and TRBJ1-5; TRBD1 is a possible D gene (5 bases). Trimming pared 10 bases from V and 9 bases from J, leaving 16 bases between. The CDR3 consists of 12 residues. Germline CDR1 ENHRY, CDR2 SYGVKD. The CDR3 reads CANQQVPPPQHF. Here the CDR3 DNA reads TGTGCCAACCAACAGGTACCCCCGCCCCAGCATTTT.

The rearrangement links TRBV2 to TRBJ2-1, with D perhaps matching TRBD2 (6 bases). The V and J ends lost 6 bases and 3 bases respectively, with 12 bases between them. The germline V gene encodes CDR1 SNHLY and CDR2 FYNNEI. The CDR3 length is 14 residues. The CDR3 loop reads CASRPERVYNEQFF. The CDR3 region has the DNA TGTGCCAGCAGGCCCGAGCGGGTCTACAATGAGCAGTTCTTC.

The chain combines TRBV7-2 with TRBJ2-5; D unclear. V dropped 0 bases and J dropped 5 bases, with 16 bases sitting between them. Germline V gives CDR1 SGHTA, CDR2 FQGNSA. The CDR3 is 16 amino acids. This CDR3 reads CASSLAAVGVRETQYF. CDR3 DNA sequence: TGTGCCAGCAGCTTAGCGGCTGTGGGTGTCCGCGAGACCCAGTACTTC.

The gene calls are TRBV28 and TRBJ2-7, with D perhaps given as TRBD1 or TRBD2 (5 bases each). V gave up 7 bases and J gave up 3 bases, with 13 bases separating them. There are 13 residues in the CDR3. From germline, CDR1 is MDHEN and CDR2 SYDVKM. CDR3 in DNA: TGTGCCAGCAAAGAGGGACCGGGCTACGAGCAGTACTTC. It is translated as CASKEGPGYEQYF.

The chain recombines TRBV5-4 with TRBJ1-4; D is possibly TRBD1 (6 bases). The germline V gene encodes CDR1 SGHNT and CDR2 YYREEE (reference sequence). This CDR3 contains 15 residues. The V end lost 0 bases, the J end lost 6 bases, and 12 bases lay between the germline ends. CDR3 amino acids: CASSLEGGRDEKLFF. For the CDR3, the DNA is TGTGCCAGCAGCTTGGAGGGGGGGCGGGATGAAAAACTGTTTTTT. The entire variable domain, with the rest obtained from reference TRBV5-4 and TRBJ1-4, is as follows: ETGVTQSPTHLIKTRGQQVTLRCSSQSGHNTVSWYQQALGQGPQFIFQYYREEENGRGNFPPRFSGLQFPNYSSELNVNALELDDSALYLCASSLEGGRDEKLFFGSGTQLSVL.

This clone was recorded a few times. V usage is TRBV9 and J usage is TRBJ1-3; D ambiguous. Trimming took 1 base from V and 1 from J, leaving 6 bases between them. The CDR3 is made up of 14 amino acids. Germline values: CDR1 SGDLS, CDR2 YYNGEE. The CDR3 DNA reads as TGTGCCAGCAGCGTAACAGATTCTGGAAACACCATATATTTT. It codes for CASSVTDSGNTIYF.

The chain has TRBV10-3 and TRBJ2-4; D possibly uses TRBD1 or TRBD2 (6 bases each). The CDR3 totals 14 residues. Germline loops: CDR1 ENHRY, CDR2 SYGVKD. Trimming stripped 10 bases from V and 0 bases from J, with 13 bases between. The DNA for the CDR3 is TGTGCCAAAAGGGGGGCTTCAGCCAAAAACATTCAGTACTTC. Translated, it gives CAKRGASAKNIQYF.

The chain links TRBV5-1 to TRBJ1-2; D perhaps matches TRBD1 (5 bases). V was clipped by 0 bases and J by 1 base, with 10 bases between them. This CDR3 has 15 amino acids. Germline V lookup: CDR1 SGHRS, CDR2 YFSETQ. The CDR3 loop is CASSLGQNNNYGYTF. CDR3 DNA sequence: TGCGCCAGCAGCTTGGGACAGAATAATAACTATGGCTACACCTTC.

The chain has TRBV10-3 and TRBJ1-2, with TRBD1 identical over 7 bases. This CDR3 comprises 16 residues. The ends lost 0 bases at V and 4 bases at J; junction bases unmatched: 8. Germline assignment: CDR1 ENHRY and CDR2 SYGVKD. In DNA, the CDR3 is TGTGCCATCAGTGAGTCCCGCCCCGGGACAGCCTATGGCTACACCTTC. Its protein is CAISESRPGTAYGYTF.

This clone was seen a few times. J is TRBJ1-3 and V is TRBV11-3; TRBD1 agrees at 7 bases. The CDR3 sequence is 15 residues long. CDR1 is SGHNT and CDR2 is YENEEA in the germline V gene. The J segment lost 0 bases and the V segment lost 3 bases, leaving 2 bases of the junction unmatched. The CDR3 nucleotides are TGTGCCAGCAGCTTGGGACAGAGCTCTGGAAACACCATATATTTT. Amino acids: CASSLGQSSGNTIYF.

For the CDR3, the DNA is TGTGCCACCAGTGACCGCGGGAGGGGTGAGACCCAGTACTTC. Amino acids: CATSDRGRGETQYF. This chain links TRBV15 with TRBJ2-5, with 9 bases aligning to TRBD2. This CDR3 is 14 amino acids long. J gave up 5 bases and V 6 bases, and 7 bases lay outside the gene matches. Germline V CDR1 and CDR2: LNHNV, YYDKDF (reference sequence).

This sequence joins TRBV27 and TRBJ2-3; D is undetermined. Germline V gives CDR1 MNHEY, CDR2 SMNVEV (reference sequence). V lost 0 bases, J lost 4 bases, and 8 bases lay in between. The CDR3 is 14 amino acids. Here the CDR3 DNA reads TGTGCCAGCAGTTTATCCATGGGCCCAGATACGCAGTATTTT. Translation gives CASSLSMGPDTQYF.

The CDR3 coding sequence is TGTGCCAGCAGCTTACCGACTAGCGGACGGGATACGCAGTATTTT. It encodes CASSLPTSGRDTQYF. The J gene is TRBJ2-3, the V gene TRBV7-2; TRBD2 matches 9 bases. CDR3 length: 15 amino acids. The V segment lost 2 bases and the J segment 6 bases; nucleotides outside the gene matches: 6. Germline V gene data show CDR1 as SGHTA and CDR2 as FQGNSA. Full variable domain (remainder filled in from reference TRBV7-2 and TRBJ2-3): GAGVSQSPSNKVTEKGKDVELRCDPISGHTALYWYRQSLGQGLEFLIYFQGNSAPDKSGLPSDRFSAERTGGSVSTLTIQRTQQEDSAVYLCASSLPTSGRDTQYFGPGTRLTVL.

This clone was observed a handful of times. V usage is TRBV7-8 and J usage is TRBJ2-1, with 7 nucleotides matching TRBD2. Germline V gene lookup returns CDR1 SGHVS and CDR2 FQNEAQ. The CDR3 is made up of 15 amino acids. V shed 2 bases, J shed 3 bases, and the junction held 4 bases outside the gene matches. The CDR3 region has the DNA TGTGCCAGCAGCTTATGGCGGGAGAGCTACAATGAGCAGTTCTTC. It specifies CASSLWRESYNEQFF.

V and J are TRBV4-3 and TRBJ2-3, with 11 nucleotides matching TRBD1. Germline trimming cut 0 bases from V and 3 bases from J; bases unmatched to any gene: 2. CDR3 size: 16 residues. The V gene's germline CDR1 is LGHNA and CDR2 YSLEER. As DNA, the CDR3 is TGCGCCAGCAGCCAAGAATGGGACAGGGGGACAGATACGCAGTATTTT. It specifies CASSQEWDRGTDTQYF.

The chain carries TRBV7-9 and TRBJ2-3; D is unclear. CDR1 is SEHNR and CDR2 is FQNEAQ in the germline V gene (reference sequence). V lost 2 bases and J lost 4, with 13 bases in between. CDR3 length: 15 amino acids. The CDR3 region is CASSLSGKVADTQYF. CDR3 nucleotides: TGTGCCAGCAGCTTAAGTGGTAAAGTCGCAGATACGCAGTATTTT.

The chain carries TRBV7-2 and TRBJ1-5; 9 bases line up with TRBD1. The ends lost 5 bases at V and 4 bases at J; junction bases unmatched: 6. CDR1 is SGHTA and CDR2 is FQGNSA in the germline V gene. The CDR3 runs to 15 residues. The CDR3 is CASSAPGTGNQPQHF. As DNA, the CDR3 is TGTGCCAGCAGCGCCCCCGGGACAGGGAATCAGCCCCAGCATTTT.

This clone was found a few times. The chain joins TRBV19 to TRBJ1-6; TRBD1 is a possible D gene (6 bases). The CDR3 is made up of 14 amino acids. The germline CDR1 and CDR2 sequences are LNHDA and SQIVND (reference sequence). Trimming shortened V by 7 bases and J by 6 bases, and 13 bases separated the two germline ends. This chain's CDR3 is CASTTGWGNSPLHF. The CDR3 DNA reads TGTGCCAGTACCACAGGGTGGGGTAATTCACCCCTCCACTTT.

V is TRBV9 and J is TRBJ1-3; a possible D gene is TRBD1 (5 bases). The CDR3 spans 15 residues. The germline CDR1 and CDR2 sequences are SGDLS and YYNGEE. V was clipped by 0 bases and J by 4 bases, with 11 bases between them. The CDR3 region has the DNA TGTGCCAGCAGCGTAGGGGGGGAAGTCGGAAACACCATATATTTT. Translation gives CASSVGGEVGNTIYF.

This chain links TRBV19 with TRBJ1-5; no clear D gene. Trimming left V 3 bases short and J 5 bases short, with 17 bases between. There are 16 residues in the CDR3. The germline V gene has CDR1 LNHDA and CDR2 SQIVND (reference sequence). The CDR3 reads CASSMPRGVLHQPQHF. DNA of the CDR3: TGTGCCAGTAGTATGCCACGCGGGGTCCTCCATCAGCCCCAGCATTTT.

This chain uses TRBV30 with TRBJ1-5; a possible D gene is TRBD1 (5 bases). V was clipped by 2 bases and J by 4 bases, with 15 bases between them. The CDR3 consists of 15 residues. In germline, CDR1 is GTSNPN, CDR2 SVGIG (reference sequence). The CDR3 reads CAWSNLAGWNQPQHF. The DNA for the CDR3 is TGTGCCTGGAGTAATCTAGCAGGGTGGAATCAGCCCCAGCATTTT.

A word on this clone: An end of the junction differs from the germline gene, which may be a read error. The CDR3 DNA sequence: TGTGCCATCGGAAGACAGACCACGGTTTTT. Protein sequence: CAIGRQTTVF. This chain connects TRBV28 to TRBJ1-4; TRBD1 might be the D (5 bases). Germline values: CDR1 MDHEN, CDR2 SYDVKM. The CDR3 is 10 amino acids. Filled out from reference TRBV28 and TRBJ1-4, the complete variable domain reads DVKVTQSSRYLVKRTGEKVFLECVQDMDHENMFWYRQDPGLGLRLIYFSYDVKMKEKGDIPEGYSVSREKKERFSLILESASTNQTSMYLCAIGRQTTVFGSGTQLSVL.

The V and J genes are TRBV5-1 and TRBJ2-2; weak D call: TRBD1 (5 bases). Germline lookup yields CDR1 SGHRS and CDR2 YFSETQ. CDR3 length: 15 amino acids. Trimming removed 0 bases at V and 7 bases at J, with 13 bases between. CDR3 sequence (DNA): TGCGCCAGCAGCTTGGACGTCCACAGGTACGGGGAGCTGTTTTTT. Protein sequence: CASSLDVHRYGELFF.

This clone has just one count. The gene calls are TRBV30 and TRBJ2-5; TRBD1 matches 9 bases. Germline values: CDR1 GTSNPN, CDR2 SVGIG (reference sequence). Trimming cost V 0 bases and J 5 bases; bases outside gene matches: 7. CDR3 length: 15 amino acids. CDR3 sequence reads: CAWSVGTGRGETQYF. The CDR3 DNA follows: TGTGCCTGGAGTGTCGGGACAGGGAGGGGGGAGACCCAGTACTTC. The whole variable domain, filled in from reference TRBV30 and TRBJ2-5, reads SQTIHQWPATLVQPVGSPLSLECTVEGTSNPNLYWYRQAAGRGLQLLFYSVGIGQISSEVPQNLSASRPQDRQFILSSKKLLLSDSGFYLCAWSVGTGRGETQYFGPGTRLLVL.

The chain carries TRBV6-6 and TRBJ2-7; 10 nucleotides agree with TRBD1. Trimming removed 8 bases from V and 3 bases from J; junction bases left unmatched: 1. CDR3 length: 12 amino acids. The germline V gene has CDR1 MNHNY and CDR2 SVGAGI (reference sequence). CDR3 amino acids: CASRDRGYEQYF. DNA for the CDR3: TGTGCCAGCCGGGACAGGGGCTACGAGCAGTACTTC.

The V call is TRBV6-5, the J call TRBJ2-7; 8 bases line up with TRBD2. This CDR3 spans 15 amino acids. Germline CDR1 reads MNHEY; CDR2 reads SVGAGI. V shed 6 bases, J shed 2 bases, and the junction held 9 bases outside the gene matches. This CDR3 is CASRQAGVGAYEQYF. The CDR3 coding sequence is TGTGCCAGCAGGCAAGCGGGAGTGGGGGCCTACGAGCAGTACTTC.

V gene TRBV4-1 combines with J gene TRBJ1-1, with 7 positions matching TRBD1. The length of the CDR3 is 15 residues. Trimming cost V 4 bases and J 1 base; bases outside gene matches: 6. From germline, CDR1 is MGHRA and CDR2 YSYEKL. This chain's CDR3 is CASSLDRAANTEAFF. The CDR3 coding sequence is TGCGCCAGCAGCCTTGACAGGGCGGCGAACACTGAAGCTTTCTTT.

The chain links TRBV30 to TRBJ1-2, with a weak D call TRBD1 (6 bases). V was shortened by 2 bases and J by 7 bases, with 17 bases between the two germline ends. CDR1 is GTSNPN, CDR2 SVGIG, per germline (reference sequence). The CDR3 extends over 14 amino acids. The CDR3 coding sequence is TGTGCCTGGAGTCTATTAGGGGACATCGGTGGCTACACCTTC. This translates into CAWSLLGDIGGYTF.